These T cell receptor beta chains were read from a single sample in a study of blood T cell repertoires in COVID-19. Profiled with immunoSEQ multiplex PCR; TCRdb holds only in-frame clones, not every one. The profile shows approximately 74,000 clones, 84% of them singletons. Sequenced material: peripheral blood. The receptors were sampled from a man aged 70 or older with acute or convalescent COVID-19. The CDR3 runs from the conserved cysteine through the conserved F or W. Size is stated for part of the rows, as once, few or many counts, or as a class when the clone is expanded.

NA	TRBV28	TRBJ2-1	CASSLTVSSYNEQFF
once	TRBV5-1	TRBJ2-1	CASSFQFHGGIGEQFF
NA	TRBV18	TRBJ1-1	CASSTGGNTEAFF
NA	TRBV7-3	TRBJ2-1	CASSWTSGSLNEQFF
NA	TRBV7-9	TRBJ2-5	CASSLMTGEETQYF
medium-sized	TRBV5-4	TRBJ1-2	CASSSRGQGNYGYTF
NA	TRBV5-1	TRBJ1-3	CASSKGQGVDTIYF
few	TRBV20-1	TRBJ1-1	CSASRDTEAFF
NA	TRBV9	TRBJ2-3	CASSVGSSLSTDTQYF
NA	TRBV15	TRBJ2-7	CATSRDWGQGYEQYF
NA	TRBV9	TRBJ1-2	CASSVPRTGGGSGYTF
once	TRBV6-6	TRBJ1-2	CASSYSPTGGSYGYTF
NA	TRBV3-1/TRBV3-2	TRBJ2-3	CASNPRGTDTQYF
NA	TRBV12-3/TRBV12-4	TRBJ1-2	CASSLRRESGYTF
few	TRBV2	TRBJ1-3	CASRDMDRGSSGNTIYF
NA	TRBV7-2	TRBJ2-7	CASSQNEGTSEQYF
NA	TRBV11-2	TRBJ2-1	CASSQGGGKGNEQFF
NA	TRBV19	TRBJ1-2	CASRPPGEGPGYTF
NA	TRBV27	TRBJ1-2	CASSSHTPDRPRGYTF
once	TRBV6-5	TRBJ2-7	CASRTGDSYEQYF
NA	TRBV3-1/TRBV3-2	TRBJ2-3	CASSQGGGRGTDTQYF
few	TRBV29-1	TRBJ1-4	CSVSDTGGSNEKLFF
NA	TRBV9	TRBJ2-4	CASSVATQTDIQYF
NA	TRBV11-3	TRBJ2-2	CASSLLRGGTGELFF
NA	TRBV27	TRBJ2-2	CASSPAGGRIGTGELFF
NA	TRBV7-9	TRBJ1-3	CASSQDTGGVTIYF
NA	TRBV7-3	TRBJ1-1	CASSQQGNTEAFF
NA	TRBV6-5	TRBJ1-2	CASSYGRQLYGYTF
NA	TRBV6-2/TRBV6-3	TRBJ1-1	CASSPNRGAFF
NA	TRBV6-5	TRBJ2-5	CASSHARGRRETQYF
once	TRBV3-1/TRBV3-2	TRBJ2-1	CASSLAGVSNEQFF
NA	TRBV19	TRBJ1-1	CASSIEGWMNTEAFF
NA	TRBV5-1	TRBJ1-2	CASSLGTGSGYTF
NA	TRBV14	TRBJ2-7	CASSLTGNSYEQYF
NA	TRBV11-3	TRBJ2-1	CASSLGGQGREQFF
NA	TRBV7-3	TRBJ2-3	CASSLAGGPADTQYF